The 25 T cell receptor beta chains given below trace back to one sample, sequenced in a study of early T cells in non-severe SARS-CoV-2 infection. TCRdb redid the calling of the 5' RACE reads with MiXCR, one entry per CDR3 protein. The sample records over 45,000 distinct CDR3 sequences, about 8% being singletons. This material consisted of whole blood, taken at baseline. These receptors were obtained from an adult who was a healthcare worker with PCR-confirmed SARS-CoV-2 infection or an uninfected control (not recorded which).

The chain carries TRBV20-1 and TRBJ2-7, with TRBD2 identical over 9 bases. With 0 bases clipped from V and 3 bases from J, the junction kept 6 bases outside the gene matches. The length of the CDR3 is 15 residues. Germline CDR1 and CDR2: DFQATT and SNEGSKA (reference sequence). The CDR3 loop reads CSAREASGNNYEQYF. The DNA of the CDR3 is TGCAGTGCTAGAGAGGCTAGCGGGAACAACTACGAGCAGTACTTC.

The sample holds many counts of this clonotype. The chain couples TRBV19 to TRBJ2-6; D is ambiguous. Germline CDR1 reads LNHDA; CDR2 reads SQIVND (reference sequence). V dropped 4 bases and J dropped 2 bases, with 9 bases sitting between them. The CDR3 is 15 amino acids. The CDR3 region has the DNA TGTGCCAGTAGTAGGGTAGAAACTGGGGCCAACGTCCTGACTTTC. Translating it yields CASSRVETGANVLTF. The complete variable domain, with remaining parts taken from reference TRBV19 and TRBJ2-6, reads DGGITQSPKYLFRKEGQNVTLSCEQNLNHDAMYWYRQDPGQGLRLIYYSQIVNDFQKGDIAEGYSVSREKKESFPLTVTSAQKNPTAFYLCASSRVETGANVLTFGAGSRLTVL.

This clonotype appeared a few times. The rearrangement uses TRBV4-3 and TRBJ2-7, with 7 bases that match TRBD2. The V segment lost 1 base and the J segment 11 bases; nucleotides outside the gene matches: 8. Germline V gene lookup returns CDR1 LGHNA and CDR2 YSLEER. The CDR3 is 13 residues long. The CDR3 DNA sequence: TGCGCCAGCAGCCAAGTTCTAGCGGACCTAAAGTACTTC. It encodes CASSQVLADLKYF.

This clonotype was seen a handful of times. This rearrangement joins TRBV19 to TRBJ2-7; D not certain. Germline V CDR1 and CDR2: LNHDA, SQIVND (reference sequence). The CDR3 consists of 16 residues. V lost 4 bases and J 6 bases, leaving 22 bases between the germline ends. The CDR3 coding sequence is TGTGCCAGTAGTAAGAAGGCGACCCATCCCCCCGGCGAGCAGTACTTC. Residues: CASSKKATHPPGEQYF.

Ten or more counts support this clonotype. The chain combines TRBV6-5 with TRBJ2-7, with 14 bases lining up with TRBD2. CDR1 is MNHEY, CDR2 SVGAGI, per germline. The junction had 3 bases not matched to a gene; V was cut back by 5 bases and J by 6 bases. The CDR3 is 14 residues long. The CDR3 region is CASSPGLAGVEQYF. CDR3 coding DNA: TGTGCCAGCAGTCCGGGACTAGCGGGAGTCGAGCAGTACTTC.

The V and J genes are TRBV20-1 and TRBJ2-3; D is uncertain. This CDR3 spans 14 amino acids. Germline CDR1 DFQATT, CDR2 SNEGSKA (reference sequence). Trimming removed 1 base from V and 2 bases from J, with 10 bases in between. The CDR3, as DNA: TGCAGTGCTAGAGGGGCTGCCTACACAGATACGCAGTATTTT. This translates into CSARGAAYTDTQYF.

The CDR3 is CSVVVTGELFF. The CDR3 bases are TGCAGCGTTGTGGTAACCGGGGAGCTGTTTTTT. The V gene is TRBV29-1, the J gene TRBJ2-2; no definite D call. From germline, CDR1 is SQVTM and CDR2 ANQGSEA. V was clipped by 4 bases and J by 5 bases, with 5 bases between them. The CDR3 covers 11 residues.

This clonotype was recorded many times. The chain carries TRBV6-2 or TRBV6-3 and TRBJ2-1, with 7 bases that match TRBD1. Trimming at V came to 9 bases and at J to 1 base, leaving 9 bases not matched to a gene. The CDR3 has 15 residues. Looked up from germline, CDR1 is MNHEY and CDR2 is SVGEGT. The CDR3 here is CARQGWVLSYNEQFF. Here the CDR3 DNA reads TGTGCCAGACAGGGGTGGGTGCTTTCCTACAATGAGCAGTTCTTC.

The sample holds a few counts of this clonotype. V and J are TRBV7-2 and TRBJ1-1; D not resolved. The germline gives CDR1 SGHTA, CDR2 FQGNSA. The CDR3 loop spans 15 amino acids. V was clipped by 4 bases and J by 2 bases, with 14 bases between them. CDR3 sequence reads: CASSSSGGDNTEAFF. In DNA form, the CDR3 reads TGTGCCAGCAGCTCTTCTGGCGGGGATAACACTGAAGCTTTCTTT. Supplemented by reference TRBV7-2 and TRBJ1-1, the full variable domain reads GAGVSQSPSNKVTEKGKDVELRCDPISGHTALYWYRQSLGQGLEFLIYFQGNSAPDKSGLPSDRFSAERTGGSVSTLTIQRTQQEDSAVYLCASSSSGGDNTEAFFGQGTRLTVV.

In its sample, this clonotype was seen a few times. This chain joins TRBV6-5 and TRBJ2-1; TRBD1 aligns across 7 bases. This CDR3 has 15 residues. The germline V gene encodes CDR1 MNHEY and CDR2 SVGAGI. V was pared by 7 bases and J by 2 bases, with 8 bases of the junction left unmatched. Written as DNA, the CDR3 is TGTGCCAGCATGATCGGACAGGACGCCTACAATGAGCAGTTCTTC. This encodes CASMIGQDAYNEQFF.

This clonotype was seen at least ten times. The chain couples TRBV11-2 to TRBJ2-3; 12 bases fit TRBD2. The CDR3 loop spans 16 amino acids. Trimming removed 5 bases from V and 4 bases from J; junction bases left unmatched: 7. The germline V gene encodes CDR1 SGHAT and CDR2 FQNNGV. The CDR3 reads CASSDRLAGAPDTQYF. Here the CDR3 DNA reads TGTGCCAGCAGCGACAGACTAGCGGGAGCCCCAGATACGCAGTATTTT.

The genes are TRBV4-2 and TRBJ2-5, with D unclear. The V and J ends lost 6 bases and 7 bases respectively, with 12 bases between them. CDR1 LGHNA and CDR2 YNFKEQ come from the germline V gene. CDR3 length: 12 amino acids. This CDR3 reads CASRGVKATQYF. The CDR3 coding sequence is TGTGCCAGCAGGGGCGTGAAGGCGACCCAGTACTTC.

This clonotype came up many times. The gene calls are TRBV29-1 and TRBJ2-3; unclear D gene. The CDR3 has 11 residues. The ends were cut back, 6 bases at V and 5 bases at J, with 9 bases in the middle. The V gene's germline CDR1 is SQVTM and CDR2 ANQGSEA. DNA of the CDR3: TGCAGCGTGACGGGTGGAGATACGCAGTATTTT. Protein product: CSVTGGDTQYF.

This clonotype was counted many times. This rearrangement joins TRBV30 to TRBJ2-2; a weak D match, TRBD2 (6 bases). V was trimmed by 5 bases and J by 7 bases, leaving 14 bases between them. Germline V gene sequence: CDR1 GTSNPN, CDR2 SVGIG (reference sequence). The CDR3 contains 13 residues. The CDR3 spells CAWHVGGLGELFF. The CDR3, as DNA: TGTGCCTGGCACGTAGGAGGGCTCGGGGAGCTGTTTTTT.

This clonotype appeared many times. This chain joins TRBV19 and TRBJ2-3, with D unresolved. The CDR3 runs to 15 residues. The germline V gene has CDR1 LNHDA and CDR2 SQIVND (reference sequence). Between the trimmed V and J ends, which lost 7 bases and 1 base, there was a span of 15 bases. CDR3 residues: CASTQARWGTDTQYF. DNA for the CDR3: TGTGCCAGTACCCAGGCGCGCTGGGGCACAGATACGCAGTATTTT.

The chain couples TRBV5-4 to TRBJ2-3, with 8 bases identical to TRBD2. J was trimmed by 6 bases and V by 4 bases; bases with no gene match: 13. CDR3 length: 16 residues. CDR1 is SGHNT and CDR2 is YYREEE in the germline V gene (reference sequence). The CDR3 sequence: CASSGYSGKNIDTQYF. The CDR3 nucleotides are TGTGCCAGCAGCGGTTATAGCGGGAAGAATATTGATACGCAGTATTTT.

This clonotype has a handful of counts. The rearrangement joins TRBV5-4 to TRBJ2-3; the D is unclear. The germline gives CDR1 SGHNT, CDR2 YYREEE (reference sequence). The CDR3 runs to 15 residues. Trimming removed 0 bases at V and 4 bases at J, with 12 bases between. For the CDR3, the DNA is TGTGCCAGCAGCTTGGCAGCCGGAGCAGCAGATACGCAGTATTTT. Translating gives CASSLAAGAADTQYF.

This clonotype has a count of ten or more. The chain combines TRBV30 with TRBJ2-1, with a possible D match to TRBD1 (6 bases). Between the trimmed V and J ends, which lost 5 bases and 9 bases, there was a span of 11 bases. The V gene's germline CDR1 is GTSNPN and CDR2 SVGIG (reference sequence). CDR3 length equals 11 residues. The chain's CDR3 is CAWELGGEQFF. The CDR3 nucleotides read TGTGCCTGGGAACTAGGGGGTGAGCAGTTCTTC.

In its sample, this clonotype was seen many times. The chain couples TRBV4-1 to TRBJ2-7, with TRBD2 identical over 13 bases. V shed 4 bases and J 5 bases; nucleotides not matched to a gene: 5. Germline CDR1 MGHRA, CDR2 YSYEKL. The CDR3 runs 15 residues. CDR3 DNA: TGCGCCAGCAGCCTAACTAGCGGGAGGGTCCACGAGCAGTACTTC. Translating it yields CASSLTSGRVHEQYF.

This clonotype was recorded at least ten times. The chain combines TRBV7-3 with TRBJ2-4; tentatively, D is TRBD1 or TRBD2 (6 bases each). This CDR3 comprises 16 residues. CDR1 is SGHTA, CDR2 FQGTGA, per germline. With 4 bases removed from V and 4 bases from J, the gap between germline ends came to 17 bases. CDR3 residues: CASSSEGGGGKNIQYF. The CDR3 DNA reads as TGTGCCAGCAGCTCCGAAGGAGGGGGTGGGAAAAACATTCAGTACTTC. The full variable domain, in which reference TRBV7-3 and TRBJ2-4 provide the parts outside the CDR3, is GAGVSQTPSNKVTEKGKYVELRCDPISGHTALYWYRQSLGQGPEFLIYFQGTGAADDSGLPNDRFFAVRPEGSVSTLKIQRTERGDSAVYLCASSSEGGGGKNIQYFGAGTRLSVL.

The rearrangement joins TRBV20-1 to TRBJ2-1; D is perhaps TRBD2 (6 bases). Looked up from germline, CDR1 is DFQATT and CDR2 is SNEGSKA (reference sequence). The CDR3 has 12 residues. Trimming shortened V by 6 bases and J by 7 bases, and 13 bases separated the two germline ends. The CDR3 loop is CSATNLANEQFF. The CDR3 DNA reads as TGCAGTGCCACGAACCTAGCGAATGAGCAGTTCTTC.

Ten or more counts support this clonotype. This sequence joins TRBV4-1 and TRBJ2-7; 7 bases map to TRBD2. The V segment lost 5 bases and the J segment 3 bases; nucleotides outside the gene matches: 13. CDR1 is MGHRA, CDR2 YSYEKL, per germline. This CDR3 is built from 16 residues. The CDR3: CASSSHLREALYEQYF. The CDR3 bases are TGCGCCAGCAGCTCCCACCTCCGGGAGGCCCTCTACGAGCAGTACTTC.

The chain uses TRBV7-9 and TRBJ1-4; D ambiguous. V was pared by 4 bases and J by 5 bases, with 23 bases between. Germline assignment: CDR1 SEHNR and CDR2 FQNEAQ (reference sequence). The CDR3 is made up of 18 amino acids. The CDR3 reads CASSSTVREIALNEKLFF. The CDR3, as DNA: TGTGCCAGCAGCTCGACTGTGAGGGAAATAGCCCTAAATGAAAAACTGTTTTTT.

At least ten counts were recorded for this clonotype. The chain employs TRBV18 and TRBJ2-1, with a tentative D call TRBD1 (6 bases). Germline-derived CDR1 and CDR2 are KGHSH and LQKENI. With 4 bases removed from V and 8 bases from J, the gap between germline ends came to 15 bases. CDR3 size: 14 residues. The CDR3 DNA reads TGTGCCAGCTCACAACAGACACAGGGCGATGAGCAGTTCTTC. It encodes CASSQQTQGDEQFF.

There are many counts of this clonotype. CDR3 region: CASSFTVLGDTQYF. DNA for the CDR3: TGTGCCAGCAGCTTTACTGTCCTGGGGGATACGCAGTATTTT. J is TRBJ2-3 and V is TRBV11-1; D gene unclear. CDR1 SGHAT and CDR2 FQDESV come from the germline V gene (reference sequence). V was pared by 3 bases and J by 6 bases, with 13 bases between. The CDR3 has 14 residues.